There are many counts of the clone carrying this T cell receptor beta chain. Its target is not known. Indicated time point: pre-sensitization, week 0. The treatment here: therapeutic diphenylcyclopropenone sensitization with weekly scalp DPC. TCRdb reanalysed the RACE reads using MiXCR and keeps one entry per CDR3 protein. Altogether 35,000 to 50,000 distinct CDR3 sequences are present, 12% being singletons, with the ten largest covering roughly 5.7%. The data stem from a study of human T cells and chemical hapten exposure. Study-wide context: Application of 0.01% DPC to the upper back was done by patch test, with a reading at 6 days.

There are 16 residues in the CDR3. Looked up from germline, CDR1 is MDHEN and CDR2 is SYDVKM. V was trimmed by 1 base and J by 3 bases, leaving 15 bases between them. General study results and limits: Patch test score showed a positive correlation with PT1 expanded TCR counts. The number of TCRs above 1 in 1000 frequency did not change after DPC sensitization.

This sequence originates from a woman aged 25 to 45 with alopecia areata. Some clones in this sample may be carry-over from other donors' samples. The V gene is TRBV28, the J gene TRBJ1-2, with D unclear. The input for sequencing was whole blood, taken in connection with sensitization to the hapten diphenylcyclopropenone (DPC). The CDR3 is CASSLSPQFSYYGYTF. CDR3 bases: TGTGCCAGCAGTTTATCCCCACAGTTTTCGTACTATGGCTACACCTTC.